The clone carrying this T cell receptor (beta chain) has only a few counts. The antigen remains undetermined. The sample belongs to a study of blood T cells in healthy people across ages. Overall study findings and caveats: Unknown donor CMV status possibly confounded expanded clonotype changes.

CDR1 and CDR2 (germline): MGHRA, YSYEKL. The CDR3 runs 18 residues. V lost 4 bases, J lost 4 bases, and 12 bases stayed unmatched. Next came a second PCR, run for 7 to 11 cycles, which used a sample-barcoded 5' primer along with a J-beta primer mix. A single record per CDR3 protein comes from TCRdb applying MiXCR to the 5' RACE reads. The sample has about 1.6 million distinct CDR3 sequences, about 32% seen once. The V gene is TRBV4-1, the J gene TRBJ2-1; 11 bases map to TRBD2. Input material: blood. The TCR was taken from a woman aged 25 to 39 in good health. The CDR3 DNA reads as TGCGCCAGCAGCCTACCAACAGCCTTAGCGGGAGGGTACAATGAGCAGTTCTTC. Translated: CASSLPTALAGGYNEQFF.